What follows are 15 T cell receptor beta chains derived from one specimen sequenced in a study of T-cell reconstitution after alpha-beta-depleted transplantation in children. The authors prepared the TCRbeta library with unique molecular identifiers. TCRdb re-analysed the PCR reads in MiXCR, keeping a single row per CDR3 protein. The table shows 170,000 or so distinct CDR3 sequences, with about 6.8% occurring only once. The specimen comprised PBMCs from the stem cell graft donor, sampled from the stem cell graft. Receptors were obtained from a human donor who donated a stem cell graft to a child with Wiskott-Aldrich syndrome.

This clonotype was recorded at least ten times. The V call is TRBV6-1, the J call TRBJ2-1; 8 nucleotides align to TRBD2. The junction had 10 bases not matched to a gene; V was cut back by 6 bases and J by 9 bases. Germline CDR1 MNHNS, CDR2 SASEGT. The CDR3 length is 14 residues. In DNA form, the CDR3 reads TGTGCCAGCAGACCGGGACTAGGATCCACTGAGCAGTTCTTC. Translation: CASRPGLGSTEQFF.

This clonotype was counted between two and nine times. The rearrangement uses TRBV5-1 and TRBJ1-4; 8 nucleotides match TRBD1. The CDR3 sequence is 15 residues long. V lost 3 bases, J lost 1 base, and 2 bases stayed unmatched. Germline V gene lookup returns CDR1 SGHRS and CDR2 YFSETQ. CDR3 loop: CASSSGQGTNEKLFF. In DNA form, the CDR3 reads TGCGCCAGCAGCTCCGGACAGGGAACTAATGAAAAACTGTTTTTT.

This clonotype was seen repeatedly, ten times or more. The chain joins TRBV27 to TRBJ1-5; D possibly corresponds to TRBD1 (5 bases). Deletions cut 2 bases from V and 0 bases from J, with 11 bases between. The germline V gene has CDR1 MNHEY and CDR2 SMNVEV (reference sequence). CDR3 length: 16 residues. Here the CDR3 reads CASSLKGEYSNQPQHF. DNA of the CDR3: TGTGCCAGCAGTTTAAAAGGGGAATATAGCAATCAGCCCCAGCATTTT.

At least ten counts were recorded for this clonotype. The gene calls are TRBV12-3 or TRBV12-4 and TRBJ2-5; perhaps TRBD2 as D (6 bases). Trimming took off 5 bases at V and 2 bases at J, with 18 bases between the two ends. CDR3 size: 16 residues. This CDR3 reads CASSPPRRGKQETQYF. CDR3 sequence (DNA): TGTGCCAGCAGTCCCCCCCGGAGGGGTAAACAAGAGACCCAGTACTTC.

This clonotype was recorded many times. V is TRBV5-1 and J is TRBJ2-3; D remains unclear. Germline V CDR1 and CDR2: SGHRS, YFSETQ. Trimming took off 0 bases at V and 0 bases at J, with 8 bases between the two ends. The CDR3 is made up of 15 amino acids. The CDR3 loop reads CASSLAPTSTDTQYF. CDR3 DNA sequence: TGCGCCAGCAGCTTGGCCCCCACTAGCACAGATACGCAGTATTTT.

This clonotype was detected a few times. The J gene is TRBJ1-1, the V gene TRBV5-1; D gene ambiguous. V lost 4 bases and J 0 bases, leaving 16 bases between the germline ends. CDR1 is SGHRS and CDR2 is YFSETQ in the germline V gene. The CDR3 length is 16 residues. CDR3 DNA sequence: TGCGCCAGCAGCCCACTTGCTTGGGGAGTGAACACTGAAGCTTTCTTT. As protein: CASSPLAWGVNTEAFF.

This clonotype was seen ten or more times. The gene calls are TRBV25-1 and TRBJ2-1; D may be TRBD2 (6 bases). The CDR3 is 14 residues long. Trimming took 7 bases from V and 2 from J, leaving 12 bases between them. The germline CDR1 and CDR2 sequences are MGHDK and SYGVNS. The CDR3 is CASTRAGTYNEQFF. The CDR3 DNA is TGTGCCAGCACCAGGGCGGGAACCTACAATGAGCAGTTCTTC.

This clonotype occurred many times. This rearrangement joins TRBV6-2 or TRBV6-3 to TRBJ2-7, with D perhaps TRBD1 (6 bases). This CDR3 is built from 14 residues. Looked up from germline, CDR1 is MNHEY and CDR2 is SVGEGT. V lost 5 bases, J lost 0 bases, and 11 bases lay in between. CDR3 loop: CASSPTGSSYEQYF. CDR3 DNA: TGTGCCAGCAGTCCAACAGGGAGCTCCTACGAGCAGTACTTC.

Points on this clonotype: This may arise from a read error, as a much more abundant clone is one base away. Since no conserved phenylalanine or tryptophan closes the CDR3, a read error is the likely cause. The chain is built from TRBV5-1 and TRBJ2-7; TRBD1 is a possible D gene (6 bases). V lost 3 bases and J lost 0, with 13 bases in between. The CDR3 consists of 15 residues. Germline-derived CDR1 and CDR2 are SGHRS and YFSETQ. The CDR3 sequence: CASSSGTQSSYEQYS. The CDR3 DNA sequence: TGCGCCAGCAGCTCAGGGACACAGAGCTCCTACGAGCAGTACTCC.

This clonotype was observed a handful of times. This chain links TRBV9 with TRBJ2-3; 11 positions agree with TRBD2. V was pared by 3 bases and J by 2 bases, with 5 bases of the junction left unmatched. Germline V gene data show CDR1 as SGDLS and CDR2 as YYNGEE. The CDR3 spans 16 residues. CDR3 amino acids: CASSDLAGGLTDTQYF. Written as DNA, the CDR3 is TGTGCCAGCAGCGATCTAGCGGGAGGACTCACAGATACGCAGTATTTT.

The chain carries TRBV14 and TRBJ2-7; no clear D gene. Germline V lookup: CDR1 SGHDN, CDR2 FVKESK. V gave up 1 base and J gave up 7 bases, with 17 bases separating them. CDR3 length: 15 residues. CDR3 nucleotides: TGTGCCAGCAGCCAAGGGGAATATCTTCGAAGGGAGCAGTACTTC. It codes for CASSQGEYLRREQYF.

This chain uses TRBV24-1 with TRBJ2-2, with D perhaps TRBD1 (5 bases). With 2 bases removed from V and 1 base from J, the gap between germline ends came to 13 bases. The CDR3 runs to 17 residues. Per germline, CDR1 KGHDR and CDR2 SFDVKD. The CDR3 region has the DNA TGTGCCACCAGTGATTACAGCAGGACAATGAACACCGGGGAGCTGTTTTTT. It codes for CATSDYSRTMNTGELFF.

This clonotype was found many times. The chain couples TRBV29-1 to TRBJ2-1; perhaps TRBD1 as D (6 bases). This CDR3 region has 12 residues. Trimming removed 7 bases at V and 2 bases at J, with 9 bases between. CDR1 is SQVTM, CDR2 ANQGSEA, per germline. The CDR3: CSAQGTYNEQFF. The CDR3 DNA sequence: TGCAGCGCCCAGGGGACCTACAATGAGCAGTTCTTC.

This clonotype was picked up many times. The CDR3: CASGTGAIQPQHF. CDR3 sequence (DNA): TGTGCCAGCGGAACAGGGGCTATTCAGCCCCAGCATTTT. The chain uses TRBV12-3 or TRBV12-4 and TRBJ1-5; 7 bases agree with TRBD1. After removal of 8 bases from V and 6 bases from J, the junction contained 7 bases not matched to a gene. The CDR3 runs 13 residues.

Many counts were recorded for this clonotype. The chain combines TRBV5-5 with TRBJ2-7; D possibly matches TRBD1 or TRBD2 (5 bases each). The CDR3 is 12 amino acids. V dropped 6 bases and J dropped 3 bases, with 10 bases sitting between them. CDR1 and CDR2 from the germline V gene are SGHKS and YYEKEE (reference sequence). The CDR3 bases are TGTGCCAGCACCAGGGACCTCTACGAGCAGTACTTC. It encodes CASTRDLYEQYF.